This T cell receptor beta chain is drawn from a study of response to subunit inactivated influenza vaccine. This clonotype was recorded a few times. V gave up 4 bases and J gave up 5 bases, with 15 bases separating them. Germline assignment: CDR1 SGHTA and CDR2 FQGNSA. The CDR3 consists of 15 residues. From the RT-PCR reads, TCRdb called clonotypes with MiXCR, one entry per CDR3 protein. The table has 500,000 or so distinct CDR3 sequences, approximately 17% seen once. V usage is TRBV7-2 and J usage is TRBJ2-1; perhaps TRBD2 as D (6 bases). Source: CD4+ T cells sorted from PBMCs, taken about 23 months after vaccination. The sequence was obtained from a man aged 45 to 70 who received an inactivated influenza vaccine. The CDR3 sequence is CASSSSSGVNNEQFF. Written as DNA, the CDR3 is TGTGCCAGCAGCTCCTCCTCGGGGGTAAACAATGAGCAGTTCTTC.